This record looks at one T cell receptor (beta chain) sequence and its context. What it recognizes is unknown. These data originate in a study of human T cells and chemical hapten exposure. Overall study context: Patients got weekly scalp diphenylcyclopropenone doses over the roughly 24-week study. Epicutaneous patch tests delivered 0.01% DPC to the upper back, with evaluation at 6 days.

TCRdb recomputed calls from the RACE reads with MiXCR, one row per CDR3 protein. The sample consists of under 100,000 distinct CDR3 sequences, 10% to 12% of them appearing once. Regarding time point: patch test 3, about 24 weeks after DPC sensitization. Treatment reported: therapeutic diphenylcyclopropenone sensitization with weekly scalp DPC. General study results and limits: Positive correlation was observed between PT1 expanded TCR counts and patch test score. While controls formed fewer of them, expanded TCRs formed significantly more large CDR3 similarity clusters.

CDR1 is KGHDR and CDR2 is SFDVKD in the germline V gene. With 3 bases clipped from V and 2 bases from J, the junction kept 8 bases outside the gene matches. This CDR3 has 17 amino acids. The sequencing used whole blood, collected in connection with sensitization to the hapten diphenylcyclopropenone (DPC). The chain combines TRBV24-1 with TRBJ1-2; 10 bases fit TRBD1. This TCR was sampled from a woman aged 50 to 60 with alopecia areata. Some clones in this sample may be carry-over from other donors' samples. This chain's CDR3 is CATSDPDGDRGNYGYTF. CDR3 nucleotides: TGTGCCACCAGTGATCCTGATGGGGACAGGGGCAACTATGGCTACACCTTC.